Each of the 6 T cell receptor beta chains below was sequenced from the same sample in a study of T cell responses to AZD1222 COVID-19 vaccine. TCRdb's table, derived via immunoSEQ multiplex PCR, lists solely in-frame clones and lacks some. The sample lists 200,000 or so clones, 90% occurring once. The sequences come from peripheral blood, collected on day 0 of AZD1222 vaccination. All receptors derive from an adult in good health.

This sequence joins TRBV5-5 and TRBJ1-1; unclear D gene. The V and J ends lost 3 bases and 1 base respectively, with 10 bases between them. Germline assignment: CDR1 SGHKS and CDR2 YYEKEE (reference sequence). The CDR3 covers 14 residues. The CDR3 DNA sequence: TGTGCCAGCAGCTCAATCTCAGGGAACACTGAAGCTTTCTTT. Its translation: CASSSISGNTEAFF. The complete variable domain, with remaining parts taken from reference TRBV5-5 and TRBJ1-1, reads DAGVTQSPTHLIKTRGQQVTLRCSPISGHKSVSWYQQVLGQGPQFIFQYYEKEERGRGNFPDRFSARQFPNYSSELNVNALLLGDSALYLCASSSISGNTEAFFGQGTRLTVV.

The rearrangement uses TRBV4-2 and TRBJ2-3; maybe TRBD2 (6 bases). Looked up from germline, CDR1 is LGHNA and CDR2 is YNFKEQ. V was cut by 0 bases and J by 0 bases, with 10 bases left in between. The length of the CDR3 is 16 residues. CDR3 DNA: TGTGCCAGCAGCCAAGATCTAACTAGCAGCACAGATACGCAGTATTTT. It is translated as CASSQDLTSSTDTQYF.

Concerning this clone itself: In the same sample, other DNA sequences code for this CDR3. DNA of the CDR3: TGTGCCAGCAGTTTAAACGGCAATCAGCCCCAGCATTTT. Amino acids: CASSLNGNQPQHF. The chain links TRBV12-3 or TRBV12-4 to TRBJ1-5; unclear D gene. The CDR3 loop spans 13 amino acids. Trimming took off 2 bases at V and 2 bases at J, with 4 bases between the two ends.

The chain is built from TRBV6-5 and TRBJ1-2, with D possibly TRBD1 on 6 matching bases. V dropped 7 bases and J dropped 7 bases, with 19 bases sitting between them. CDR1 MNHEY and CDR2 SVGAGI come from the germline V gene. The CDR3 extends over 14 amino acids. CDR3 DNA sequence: TGTGCCAGCATATCCCGTGGCAGGGGCGGTGGCTACACCTTC. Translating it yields CASISRGRGGGYTF.

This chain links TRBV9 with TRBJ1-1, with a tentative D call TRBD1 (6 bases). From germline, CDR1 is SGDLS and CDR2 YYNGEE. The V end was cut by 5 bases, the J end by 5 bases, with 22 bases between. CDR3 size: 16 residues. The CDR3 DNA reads TGTGCCAGCAGACCTTCCCTAACAGGGTCACGGACTGAAGCTTTCTTT. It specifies CASRPSLTGSRTEAFF.

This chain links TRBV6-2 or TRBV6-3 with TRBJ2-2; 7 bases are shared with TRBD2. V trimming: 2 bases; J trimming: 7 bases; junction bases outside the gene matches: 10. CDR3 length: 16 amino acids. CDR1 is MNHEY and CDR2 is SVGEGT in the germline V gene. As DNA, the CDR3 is TGTGCCAGCAGTTACAGTGGCGGGAGTTTATACGGGGAGCTGTTTTTT. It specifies CASSYSGGSLYGELFF.